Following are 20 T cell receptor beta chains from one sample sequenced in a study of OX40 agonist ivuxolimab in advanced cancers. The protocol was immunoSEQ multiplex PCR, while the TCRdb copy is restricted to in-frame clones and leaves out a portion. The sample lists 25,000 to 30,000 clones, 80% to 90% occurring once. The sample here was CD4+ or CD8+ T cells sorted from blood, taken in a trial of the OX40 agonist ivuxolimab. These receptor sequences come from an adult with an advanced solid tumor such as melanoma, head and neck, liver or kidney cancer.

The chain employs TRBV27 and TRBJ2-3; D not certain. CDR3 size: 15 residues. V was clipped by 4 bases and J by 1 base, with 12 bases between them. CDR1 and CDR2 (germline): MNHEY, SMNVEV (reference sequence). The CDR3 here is CASSSPGFGTDTQYF. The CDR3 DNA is TGTGCCAGCAGTTCCCCGGGTTTCGGCACAGATACGCAGTATTTT.

The CDR3 protein is CAWSEGLGSFPQHF. CDR3 bases: TGTGCCTGGAGTGAGGGGTTGGGAAGCTTCCCCCAGCATTTT. The chain carries TRBV30 and TRBJ1-5; D is perhaps TRBD1 (5 bases). Germline assignment: CDR1 GTSNPN and CDR2 SVGIG (reference sequence). The CDR3 runs 14 residues. The V and J ends lost 1 base and 10 bases respectively, with 17 bases between them.

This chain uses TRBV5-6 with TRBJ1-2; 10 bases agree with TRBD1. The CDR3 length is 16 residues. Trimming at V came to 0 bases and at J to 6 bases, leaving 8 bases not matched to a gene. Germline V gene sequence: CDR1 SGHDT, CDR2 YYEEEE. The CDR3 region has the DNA TGTGCCAGCAGCTTGGTATGGGACAGGGGAGATGATGGCTACACCTTC. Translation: CASSLVWDRGDDGYTF.

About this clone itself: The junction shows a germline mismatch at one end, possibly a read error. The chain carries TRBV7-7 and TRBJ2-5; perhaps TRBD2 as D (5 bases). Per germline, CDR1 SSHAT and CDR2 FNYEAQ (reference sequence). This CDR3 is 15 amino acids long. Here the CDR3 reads CASSLNGMDQETQYF. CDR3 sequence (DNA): TGTGCTAGCAGCTTAAACGGGATGGACCAAGAGACCCAGTACTTC.

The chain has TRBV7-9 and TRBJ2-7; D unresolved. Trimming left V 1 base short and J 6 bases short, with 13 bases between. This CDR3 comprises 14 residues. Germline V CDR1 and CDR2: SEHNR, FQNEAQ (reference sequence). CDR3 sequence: CASSLVLPTGEQYF. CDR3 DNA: TGTGCCAGCAGCTTAGTGCTACCTACTGGCGAGCAGTACTTC.

The CDR3 sequence is CASSWTGNYEQYF. CDR3 coding DNA: TGTGCCAGCAGCTGGACCGGGAACTACGAGCAGTACTTC. The V call is TRBV7-9, the J call TRBJ2-5, with TRBD2 as a possible D gene (5 bases). The J call may not be correct, given that the DNA end is closer to TRBJ2-7. Germline CDR1 SEHNR, CDR2 FQNEAQ (reference sequence). There are 13 residues in the CDR3.

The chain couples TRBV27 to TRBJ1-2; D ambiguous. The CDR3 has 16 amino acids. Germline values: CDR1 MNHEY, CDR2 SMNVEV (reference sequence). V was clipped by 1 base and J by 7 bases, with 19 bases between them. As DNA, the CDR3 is TGTGCCAGCAGTTTATACTTTGGGATCTCGGGGTTTGGCTACACCTTC. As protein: CASSLYFGISGFGYTF.

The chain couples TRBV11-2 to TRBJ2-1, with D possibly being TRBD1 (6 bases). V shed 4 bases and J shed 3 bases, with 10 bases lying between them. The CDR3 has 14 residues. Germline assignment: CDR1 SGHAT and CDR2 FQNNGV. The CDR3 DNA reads TGTGCCAGCAGCTCCGAACAGGGCTACAATGAGCAGTTCTTC. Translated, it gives CASSSEQGYNEQFF.

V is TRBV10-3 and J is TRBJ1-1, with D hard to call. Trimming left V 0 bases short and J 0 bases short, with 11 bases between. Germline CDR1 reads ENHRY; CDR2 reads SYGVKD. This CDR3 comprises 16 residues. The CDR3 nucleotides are TGTGCCATCAGTGAGTCGATCGCCTCATTGAACACTGAAGCTTTCTTT. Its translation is CAISESIASLNTEAFF.

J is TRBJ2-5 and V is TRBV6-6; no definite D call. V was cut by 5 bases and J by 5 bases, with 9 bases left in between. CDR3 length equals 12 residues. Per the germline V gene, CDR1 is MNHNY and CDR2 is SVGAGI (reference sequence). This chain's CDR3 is CASSMGVETQYF. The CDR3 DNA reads TGTGCCAGCAGTATGGGTGTTGAGACCCAGTACTTC.

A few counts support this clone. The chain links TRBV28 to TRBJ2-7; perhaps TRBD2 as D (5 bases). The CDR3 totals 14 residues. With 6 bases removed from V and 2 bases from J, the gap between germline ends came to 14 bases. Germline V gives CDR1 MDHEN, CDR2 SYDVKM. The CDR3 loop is CASRPSGTTYEQYF. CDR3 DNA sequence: TGTGCCAGCAGGCCCAGCGGAACGACCTACGAGCAGTACTTC.

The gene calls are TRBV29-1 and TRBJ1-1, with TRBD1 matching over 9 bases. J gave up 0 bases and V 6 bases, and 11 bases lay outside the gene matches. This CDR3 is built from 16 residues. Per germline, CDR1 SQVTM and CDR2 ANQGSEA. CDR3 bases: TGCAGCGTAGAGGGACAGGGATCGACGATGAACACTGAAGCTTTCTTT. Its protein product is CSVEGQGSTMNTEAFF.

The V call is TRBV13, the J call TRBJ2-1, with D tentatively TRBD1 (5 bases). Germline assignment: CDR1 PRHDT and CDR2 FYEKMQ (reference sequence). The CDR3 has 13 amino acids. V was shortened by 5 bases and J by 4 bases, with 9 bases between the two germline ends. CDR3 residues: CASSPPGYNEQFF. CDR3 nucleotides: TGTGCCAGCAGCCCTCCAGGGTACAATGAGCAGTTCTTC.

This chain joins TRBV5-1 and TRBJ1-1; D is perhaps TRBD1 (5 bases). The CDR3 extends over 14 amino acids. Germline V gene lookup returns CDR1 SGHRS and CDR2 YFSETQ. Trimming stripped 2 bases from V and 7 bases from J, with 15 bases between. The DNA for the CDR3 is TGCGCCAGCAGCTTTAAGAACCGACAGCATGAAGCTTTCTTT. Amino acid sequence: CASSFKNRQHEAFF.

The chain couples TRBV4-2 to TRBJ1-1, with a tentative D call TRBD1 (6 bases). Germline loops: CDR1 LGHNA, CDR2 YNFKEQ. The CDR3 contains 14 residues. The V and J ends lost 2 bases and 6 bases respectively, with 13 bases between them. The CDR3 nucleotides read TGTGCCAGCAGCCAACCGGGGGGCGCGGCTGAAGCTTTCTTT. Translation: CASSQPGGAAEAFF.

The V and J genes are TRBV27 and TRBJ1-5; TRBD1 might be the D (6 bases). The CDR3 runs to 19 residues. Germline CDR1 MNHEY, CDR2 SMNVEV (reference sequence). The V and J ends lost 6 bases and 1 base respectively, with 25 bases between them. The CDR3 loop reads CASSLISPSRGWSNQPQHF. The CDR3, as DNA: TGTGCCAGCAGCCTTATATCCCCCTCGAGGGGGTGGAGCAATCAGCCCCAGCATTTT.

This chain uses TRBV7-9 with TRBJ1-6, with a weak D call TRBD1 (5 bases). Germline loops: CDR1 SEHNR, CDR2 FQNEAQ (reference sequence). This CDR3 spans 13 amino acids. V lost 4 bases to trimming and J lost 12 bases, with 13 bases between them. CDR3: CASSSDTREPLHF. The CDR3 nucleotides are TGTGCCAGCAGCTCGGACACCCGGGAACCCCTCCACTTT.

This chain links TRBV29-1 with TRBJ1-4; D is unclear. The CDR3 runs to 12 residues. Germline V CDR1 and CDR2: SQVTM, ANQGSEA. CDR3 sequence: CSAGQHWEKLFF. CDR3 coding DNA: TGCAGTGCCGGGCAGCATTGGGAAAAACTGTTTTTT.

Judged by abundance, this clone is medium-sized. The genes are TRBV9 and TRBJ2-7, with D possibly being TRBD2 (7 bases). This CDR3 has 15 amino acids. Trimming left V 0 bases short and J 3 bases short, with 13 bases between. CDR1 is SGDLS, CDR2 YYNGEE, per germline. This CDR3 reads CASSVVGGGIYEQYF. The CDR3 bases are TGTGCCAGCAGCGTAGTTGGCGGGGGCATCTACGAGCAGTACTTC.

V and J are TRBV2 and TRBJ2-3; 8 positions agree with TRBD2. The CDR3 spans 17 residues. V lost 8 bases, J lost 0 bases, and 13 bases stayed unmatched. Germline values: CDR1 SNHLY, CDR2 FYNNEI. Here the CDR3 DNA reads TGTGCCAGCCTGGGACCCGGGGGGGCCTATAGCACAGATACGCAGTATTTT. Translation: CASLGPGGAYSTDTQYF.